These 6 T cell receptor beta chains share one sample of origin, sequenced in a study of blood T cell repertoires in COVID-19. Assay: immunoSEQ multiplex PCR; the TCRdb copy retains only in-frame clones and omits some. The sample has more than 200,000 clones; about 83% are singletons. Sequencing was carried out using peripheral blood. The receptors stem from a middle-aged man with active or convalescent COVID-19.

The rearrangement links TRBV28 to TRBJ1-1; TRBD1 agrees at 10 bases. Per the germline V gene, CDR1 is MDHEN and CDR2 is SYDVKM. The V and J ends lost 6 bases and 7 bases, in that order; junction bases with no gene match: 8. This CDR3 region has 14 residues. The CDR3 spells CASSPGQGSIEAFF. CDR3 nucleotides: TGTGCCAGCAGCCCGGGACAGGGGAGCATTGAAGCTTTCTTT. The full variable domain, in which reference TRBV28 and TRBJ1-1 provide the parts outside the CDR3, is DVKVTQSSRYLVKRTGEKVFLECVQDMDHENMFWYRQDPGLGLRLIYFSYDVKMKEKGDIPEGYSVSREKKERFSLILESASTNQTSMYLCASSPGQGSIEAFFGQGTRLTVV.

The gene calls are TRBV5-1 and TRBJ1-4, with D perhaps matching TRBD1 (5 bases). Between the trimmed V and J ends, which lost 4 bases and 4 bases, there was a span of 11 bases. The CDR3 sequence is 14 residues long. CDR1 and CDR2 from the germline V gene are SGHRS and YFSETQ. In DNA form, the CDR3 reads TGCGCCAGCAGCCTCGACAGCGATAATGAAAAACTGTTTTTT. It encodes CASSLDSDNEKLFF.

In DNA, the CDR3 is TGTGCCACCAGTGAACGGCGGTCCCTAGGCACAGATACGCAGTATTTT. Its translation: CATSERRSLGTDTQYF. The rearrangement links TRBV24-1 to TRBJ2-3; D is uncertain. The V gene lost 4 bases and the J gene lost 1 base, with 14 bases spanning the gap. This CDR3 has 16 amino acids. Germline lookup yields CDR1 KGHDR and CDR2 SFDVKD.

The rearrangement links TRBV5-1 to TRBJ2-1, with D possibly matching TRBD2 (6 bases). Trimming cost V 0 bases and J 9 bases, with 10 bases left between them. This CDR3 is 13 amino acids long. In germline, CDR1 is SGHRS, CDR2 YFSETQ. This chain's CDR3 is CASSLEGRGEQFF. The CDR3 DNA reads as TGCGCCAGCAGCTTGGAGGGGCGGGGTGAGCAGTTCTTC.

The chain uses TRBV6-5 and TRBJ2-1, with 10 positions matching TRBD1. After removal of 6 bases from V and 4 bases from J, the junction contained 6 bases not matched to a gene. The germline CDR1 and CDR2 sequences are MNHEY and SVGAGI. The CDR3 spans 15 residues. The CDR3 sequence is CASRFGQGVYNEQFF. The DNA for the CDR3 is TGTGCCAGCAGATTCGGACAGGGGGTATACAATGAGCAGTTCTTC.

The V and J genes are TRBV5-8 and TRBJ2-7, with D perhaps matching TRBD1 (5 bases). The V gene's germline CDR1 is SGHTS and CDR2 YDEGEE. V was trimmed by 3 bases and J by 6 bases, leaving 13 bases between them. This CDR3 spans 13 amino acids. DNA of the CDR3: TGTGCCAGCAGCTCCCAATCAGGGCGCGAGCAGTACTTC. Encoded protein: CASSSQSGREQYF.